These 24 T cell receptor beta chains were sequenced from one sample in a study of post-analysis software for immune sequencing data. Researchers reported that TCR beta cDNA libraries carried unique molecular identifiers. MiXCR, run by TCRdb on the PCR reads, gives a single entry per CDR3 protein. Of 150,000 to 200,000 distinct CDR3 sequences in the sample, 35% to 40% were seen once. The sequences come from blood, collected after autologous hematopoietic stem cell transplantation. The receptor set was obtained from a girl aged 5 to 17 with multiple sclerosis.

This clonotype was seen a handful of times. The chain carries TRBV28 and TRBJ2-3; possible D gene TRBD2, 6 bases. CDR3 size: 14 residues. The germline CDR1 and CDR2 sequences are MDHEN and SYDVKM. Trimming removed 2 bases at V and 6 bases at J, with 12 bases between. The CDR3 is CASSLIGGMDTQYF. CDR3 nucleotide sequence: TGTGCCAGCAGTTTAATCGGGGGTATGGATACGCAGTATTTT.

To note about this clonotype: At one boundary the junction diverges from the germline segment, which might be a read error. The chain joins TRBV12-3 or TRBV12-4 to TRBJ2-3; D gene ambiguous. This CDR3 has 11 residues. For the CDR3, the DNA is TGTGCCAGCTCCAAAGCAGATACGCAATATTTT. Protein: CASSKADTQYF.

The CDR3 nucleotides are TGCGCCAGCAGCCCGGCGATAAGGATTTGGCGGGAGCGACAAATCCAAGAGACCCAGTACTTC. Translated, it gives CASSPAIRIWRERQIQETQYF. This sequence joins TRBV5-1 and TRBJ2-5, with 7 bases that match TRBD2. After removal of 4 bases from V and 1 base from J, the junction contained 25 bases not matched to a gene. Looked up from germline, CDR1 is SGHRS and CDR2 is YFSETQ. The CDR3 totals 21 residues.

The rearrangement links TRBV7-9 to TRBJ2-5; D unresolved. Trimming removed 2 bases from V and 2 bases from J, with 9 bases in between. Germline assignment: CDR1 SEHNR and CDR2 FQNEAQ (reference sequence). The CDR3 contains 14 residues. The CDR3 reads CASSLHQDQETQYF. The CDR3 DNA reads as TGTGCCAGCAGCTTACATCAGGATCAAGAGACCCAGTACTTC.

This clonotype was recorded a few times. This chain joins TRBV2 and TRBJ1-4, with TRBD1 matching over 10 bases. In germline, CDR1 is SNHLY, CDR2 FYNNEI. Unmatched junction bases numbered 2, after V lost 1 base and J lost 0 bases. The CDR3 is made up of 17 amino acids. This CDR3 is CASSEGTGGPTNEKLFF. In DNA form, the CDR3 reads TGTGCCAGCAGTGAAGGGACAGGGGGTCCAACTAATGAAAAACTGTTTTTT.

Many counts were recorded for this clonotype. This chain connects TRBV5-5 to TRBJ2-1; 9 nucleotides align to TRBD1. Germline CDR1 is SGHKS and CDR2 is YYEKEE (reference sequence). The CDR3 length is 15 residues. Trimming at V came to 3 bases and at J to 6 bases, leaving 7 bases not matched to a gene. The CDR3, as DNA: TGTGCCAGCAGCTGGACAGGGGTCATGCTCAATGAGCAGTTCTTC. Translating gives CASSWTGVMLNEQFF.

This sequence joins TRBV5-5 and TRBJ1-2; perhaps TRBD1 as D (5 bases). This CDR3 comprises 14 residues. The V gene's germline CDR1 is SGHKS and CDR2 YYEKEE (reference sequence). Trimming took off 3 bases at V and 4 bases at J, with 13 bases between the two ends. The chain's CDR3 is CASSWGPEGYGYTF. The CDR3 DNA reads as TGTGCCAGCAGCTGGGGACCAGAGGGCTATGGCTACACCTTC.

The chain carries TRBV20-1 and TRBJ2-7, with 8 bases identical to TRBD2. V lost 3 bases, J lost 4 bases, and 11 bases stayed unmatched. CDR1 is DFQATT, CDR2 SNEGSKA, per germline (reference sequence). CDR3 length equals 15 residues. The CDR3 DNA is TGCAGTGCTAGTTATTCCGCGGGAGGAGGGTACGAGCAGTACTTC. It is translated as CSASYSAGGGYEQYF.

This clonotype was counted between two and nine times. The chain joins TRBV20-1 to TRBJ2-7, with TRBD2 identical over 9 bases. The CDR3 totals 12 residues. The germline V gene has CDR1 DFQATT and CDR2 SNEGSKA (reference sequence). The J segment lost 7 bases and the V segment lost 4 bases, leaving 5 bases of the junction unmatched. This CDR3 reads CSAIGTSPEQYF. DNA of the CDR3: TGCAGTGCTATCGGGACTAGCCCGGAGCAGTACTTC.

This chain uses TRBV28 with TRBJ1-1, with 11 bases that match TRBD1. Germline trimming cut 2 bases from V and 5 bases from J; bases unmatched to any gene: 10. The CDR3 length is 17 residues. The germline CDR1 and CDR2 sequences are MDHEN and SYDVKM. The CDR3: CASSLDRTGGSRTEAFF. The CDR3, as DNA: TGTGCCAGCAGTTTAGACCGGACAGGGGGCTCCAGGACTGAAGCTTTCTTT.

This chain uses TRBV7-8 with TRBJ1-4; no firm D call. This CDR3 is built from 15 residues. Germline-derived CDR1 and CDR2 are SGHVS and FQNEAQ. V was trimmed by 6 bases and J by 2 bases, leaving 13 bases between them. As DNA, the CDR3 is TGTGCCAGCAGTCTCAGAGGATTTACTAATGAAAAACTGTTTTTT. This encodes CASSLRGFTNEKLFF. Variable domain in full (rest from reference TRBV7-8 and TRBJ1-4): GAGVSQSPRYKVAKRGQDVALRCDPISGHVSLFWYQQALGQGPEFLTYFQNEAQLDKSGLPSDRFFAERPEGSVSTLKIQRTQQEDSAVYLCASSLRGFTNEKLFFGSGTQLSVL.

This clonotype was found a few times. V gene TRBV29-1 combines with J gene TRBJ2-1; D gene ambiguous. Trimming stripped 6 bases from V and 8 bases from J, with 5 bases between. Germline V gene data show CDR1 as SQVTM and CDR2 as ANQGSEA. This CDR3 has 9 residues. CDR3 DNA sequence: TGCAGCGTCTCGCATGAGCAGTTCTTC. It codes for CSVSHEQFF.

This clonotype showed up just a few times. CDR3 sequence (DNA): TGCAGCGTTGGGTGGGAACTATATGGCTACACCTTC. Its protein product is CSVGWELYGYTF. This chain links TRBV29-1 with TRBJ1-2, with unresolved D. V shed 4 bases and J shed 5 bases, with 11 bases lying between them. CDR1 and CDR2 from the germline V gene are SQVTM and ANQGSEA. The CDR3 length is 12 residues.

The gene calls are TRBV10-3 and TRBJ1-5; perhaps TRBD1 as D (5 bases). The CDR3 has 15 residues. Trimming removed 0 bases at V and 7 bases at J, with 13 bases between. Germline lookup yields CDR1 ENHRY and CDR2 SYGVKD. CDR3 nucleotides: TGTGCCATCAGTGAGTCTGGGGGTTGGGGACAGCCCCAGCATTTT. Its translation is CAISESGGWGQPQHF.

The chain combines TRBV9 with TRBJ2-2, with a tentative D call TRBD1 (6 bases). The CDR3 is 18 amino acids. V was cut by 4 bases and J by 3 bases, with 22 bases left in between. Germline lookup yields CDR1 SGDLS and CDR2 YYNGEE. CDR3 DNA sequence: TGTGCCAGCAGCAAGGCCCTCAGGACAGTGGCAGACACCGGGGAGCTGTTTTTT. Its protein product is CASSKALRTVADTGELFF.

This clonotype was observed a handful of times. The chain is built from TRBV15 and TRBJ2-7; D gene unclear. The V end lost 5 bases, the J end lost 6 bases, and 14 bases lay between the germline ends. CDR3 length equals 13 residues. CDR1 is LNHNV, CDR2 YYDKDF, per germline (reference sequence). The CDR3 DNA reads as TGTGCCACCAGCGCCAAGACGACGCTCGAGCAGTACTTC. It is translated as CATSAKTTLEQYF.

The rearrangement uses TRBV7-2 and TRBJ2-5, with D unclear. This CDR3 is 12 amino acids long. In germline, CDR1 is SGHTA, CDR2 FQGNSA. Trimming stripped 2 bases from V and 2 bases from J, with 3 bases between. CDR3 in DNA: TGTGCCAGCAGCTTATGGCAAGAGACCCAGTACTTC. It codes for CASSLWQETQYF.

This clonotype was picked up many times. This chain links TRBV3-1 with TRBJ2-7; a weak D match, TRBD1 (5 bases). V gave up 1 base and J gave up 2 bases, with 12 bases separating them. Germline V gene sequence: CDR1 LGHDT, CDR2 YNNKEL (reference sequence). The CDR3 totals 15 residues. The CDR3 loop reads CASSQGWGGPYEQYF. In nucleotides, the CDR3 is TGTGCCAGCAGCCAAGGTTGGGGCGGACCCTACGAGCAGTACTTC.

About this clonotype: A single base separates this from a much larger clone, so it may be a read error. The rearrangement uses TRBV12-3 or TRBV12-4 and TRBJ2-1; 8 nucleotides agree with TRBD2. The CDR3 runs 16 residues. V lost 5 bases, J lost 8 bases, and 14 bases stayed unmatched. The CDR3 sequence: CASSPALLAGLDEQFF. The CDR3 DNA reads TGTGCCAGCAGTCCCGCCTTATTAGCGGGACTAGATGAGCAGTTCTTC.

This clonotype showed up just a few times. The chain has TRBV10-2 and TRBJ2-7, with D unclear. There are 12 residues in the CDR3. Looked up from germline, CDR1 is WSHSY and CDR2 is SAAADI. Trimming took 6 bases from V and 3 from J, leaving 9 bases between them. This chain's CDR3 is CASSEQFYEQYF. CDR3 sequence (DNA): TGCGCCAGCAGCGAGCAGTTCTACGAGCAGTACTTC.

This rearrangement joins TRBV18 to TRBJ1-1; D is unresolved. Germline-derived CDR1 and CDR2 are KGHSH and LQKENI. The CDR3 spans 13 residues. Trimming left V 2 bases short and J 7 bases short, with 11 bases between. The CDR3 sequence is CASSPSEDREAFF. The CDR3 bases are TGTGCCAGCTCACCATCCGAAGACCGTGAAGCTTTCTTT.

The CDR3 loop is CAIRPGQGNYEQYF. The CDR3 region has the DNA TGTGCCATCAGGCCGGGACAGGGGAATTACGAGCAGTACTTC. The chain links TRBV10-3 to TRBJ2-7, with TRBD1 identical over 10 bases. Germline CDR1 and CDR2: ENHRY and SYGVKD. The CDR3 length is 14 residues. V lost 6 bases, J lost 4 bases, and 6 bases stayed unmatched.

The chain uses TRBV4-1 and TRBJ2-7; D ambiguous. CDR1 is MGHRA, CDR2 YSYEKL, per germline. Trimming cost V 0 bases and J 4 bases, with 16 bases left between them. This CDR3 has 16 amino acids. In DNA, the CDR3 is TGCGCCAGCAGCCAAGATCTTCGATCGGTAGAGTACGAGCAGTACTTC. This encodes CASSQDLRSVEYEQYF.

This clonotype appeared many times. The V and J genes are TRBV29-1 and TRBJ1-2; D is ambiguous. The ends were cut back, 4 bases at V and 4 bases at J, with 7 bases in the middle. The CDR3 length is 11 residues. Germline values: CDR1 SQVTM, CDR2 ANQGSEA. CDR3 sequence reads: CSVADIYGYTF. The CDR3 bases are TGCAGCGTTGCCGACATCTATGGCTACACCTTC. Full variable domain (outside the CDR3, taken from reference TRBV29-1 and TRBJ1-2): SAVISQKPSRDICQRGTSLTIQCQVDSQVTMMFWYRQQPGQSLTLIATANQGSEATYESGFVIDKFPISRPNLTFSTLTVSNMSPEDSSIYLCSVADIYGYTFGSGTRLTVV.